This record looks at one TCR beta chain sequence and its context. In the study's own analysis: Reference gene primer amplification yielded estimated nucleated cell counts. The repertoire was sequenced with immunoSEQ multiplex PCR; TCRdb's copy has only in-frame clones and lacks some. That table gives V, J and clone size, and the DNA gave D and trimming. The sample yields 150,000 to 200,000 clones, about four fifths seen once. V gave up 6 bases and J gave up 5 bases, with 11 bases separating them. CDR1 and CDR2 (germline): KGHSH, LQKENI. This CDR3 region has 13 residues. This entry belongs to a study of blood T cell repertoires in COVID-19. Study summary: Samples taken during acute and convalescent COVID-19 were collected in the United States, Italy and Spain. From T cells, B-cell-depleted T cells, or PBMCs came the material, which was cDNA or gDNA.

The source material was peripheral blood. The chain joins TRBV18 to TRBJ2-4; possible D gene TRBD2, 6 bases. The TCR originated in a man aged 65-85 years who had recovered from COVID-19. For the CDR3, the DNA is TGTGCCAGCTCCCCCCCGGGGGAAAACATTCAGTACTTC. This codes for CASSPPGENIQYF.